Shown below are 2 T cell receptor beta chains from a single sample sequenced in a study of T cells in Graves' hyperthyroidism and ophthalmopathy. TCR beta CDR3 regions were amplified from RNA. TCR CDR3 underwent first-round RT-PCR with the HTBI primer set. TCRdb re-called the multiplex PCR reads through MiXCR, storing one row per CDR3 protein. This sample has about 520,000 distinct CDR3 sequences, with around 22% found just once. The sequencing input was blood. The receptors stem from a young woman with Graves' ophthalmopathy.

This clonotype occurred many times. V usage is TRBV12-3 or TRBV12-4 and J usage is TRBJ1-5, with 9 positions matching TRBD1. V was pared by 3 bases and J by 7 bases, with 10 bases of the junction left unmatched. The CDR3 contains 16 residues. CDR3 DNA: TGTGCCAGCAGTTTCCTTACAGGGGGCAGGGGCCAGCCCCAGCATTTT. Its translation: CASSFLTGGRGQPQHF.

This clonotype was counted ten times or more. The V call is TRBV6-2 or TRBV6-3, the J call TRBJ2-5, with 8 bases identical to TRBD2. The J segment lost 3 bases and the V segment lost 6 bases, leaving 12 bases of the junction unmatched. Germline CDR1 is MNHEY and CDR2 is SVGEGT. This CDR3 comprises 16 residues. The CDR3 loop reads CASSPFPELAEETQYF. In nucleotides, the CDR3 is TGTGCCAGCAGCCCATTCCCCGAACTAGCGGAAGAGACCCAGTACTTC.